The 14 T cell receptor beta chains given below trace back to one sample, sequenced in a study of tumor and adjacent non-tumor tissue in lung cancer. The library came from three nested PCR rounds adapted from ARM-PCR protocols. TCRdb analysed the multiplex PCR reads with MiXCR anew, one entry per CDR3 protein. Among over 100,000 distinct CDR3 sequences listed, about 75% were seen once. RNA was extracted from bulk tissue without any cell sorting. The sequenced sample was lung tumor tissue. These receptors were collected from an older woman with non-small cell lung cancer.

As for this clonotype: A much more abundant neighbour one base away suggests this may be a read error. This chain uses TRBV20-1 with TRBJ2-3; 7 nucleotides match TRBD2. CDR1 and CDR2 from the germline V gene are DFQATT and SNEGSKA (reference sequence). Unmatched junction bases numbered 7, after V lost 2 bases and J lost 2 bases. This CDR3 is built from 15 residues. This CDR3 is CSARPRRGTTDTQYF. CDR3 coding DNA: TGCAGTGCTAGACCGCGGCGGGGGACCACAGATACGCAGTATTTT.

V and J are TRBV11-1 and TRBJ1-3; no clear D gene. Germline lookup yields CDR1 SGHAT and CDR2 FQDESV (reference sequence). V gave up 5 bases and J gave up 2 bases, with 19 bases separating them. The CDR3 covers 17 residues. The CDR3 sequence is CASSKSMGSCTGNTIYF. In DNA, the CDR3 is TGTGCCAGCAGCAAGAGCATGGGGTCCTGCACTGGAAACACCATATATTTT.

A remark on this clonotype: A read error may account for a junction end that differs from germline. The rearrangement links TRBV11-3 to TRBJ2-5; a weak D match, TRBD2 (6 bases). Germline lookup yields CDR1 SGHNT and CDR2 YENEEA. The CDR3 is made up of 16 amino acids. CDR3 residues: CASGLRPGPRRETRYF. CDR3 bases: TGTGCCAGCGGCTTAAGGCCGGGCCCAAGGAGGGAGACCCGGTACTTC.

This chain links TRBV16 with TRBJ1-1; TRBD1 matches at 7 bases. J lost 1 base, V lost 8 bases, and 10 bases had no gene match. This CDR3 has 15 amino acids. Looked up from germline, CDR1 is KGHSY and CDR2 is FQNENV. CDR3 amino acids: CASGRVRGTNTEAFF. DNA for the CDR3: TGTGCCAGCGGTCGGGTCAGGGGGACGAACACTGAAGCTTTCTTT.

As to this clonotype: Being one base from a much bigger clone, this may be a read error. The chain joins TRBV6-2 or TRBV6-3 to TRBJ2-5; 7 bases agree with TRBD1. Germline V gene lookup returns CDR1 MNHEY and CDR2 SVGEGT. This CDR3 region has 13 residues. CDR3 sequence: CATTGTVQESQYF. CDR3 sequence (DNA): TGTGCCACGACGGGGACAGTGCAAGAGAGCCAGTACTTC.

This rearrangement joins TRBV20-1 to TRBJ2-1, with D unresolved. Trimming took 2 bases from V and 13 from J, leaving 18 bases between them. This CDR3 has 13 residues. Per the germline V gene, CDR1 is DFQATT and CDR2 is SNEGSKA (reference sequence). In DNA, the CDR3 is TGCAGTGCTAGAAAGGACCAATACGATAAACAGTTCTTC. It specifies CSARKDQYDKQFF.

Comment on this clonotype: At one end, the junction sequence differs from germline, possibly due to a read error. The V call is TRBV11-2, the J call TRBJ1-5; tentatively, D is TRBD1 (6 bases). The germline V gene has CDR1 SGHAT and CDR2 FQNNGV. The CDR3 covers 13 residues. CDR3 in amino acids: CASSLEGGQHQHF. CDR3 sequence (DNA): TGTGCCAGCAGCTTGGAGGGGGGCCAGCACCAGCATTTT.

On this clonotype: The junction differs from germline at one of its ends, possibly a read error. This chain connects TRBV11-2 to TRBJ2-7; 8 bases fit TRBD1. This CDR3 has 13 residues. Germline CDR1 reads SGHAT; CDR2 reads FQNNGV. CDR3: CANSFGQGYEQYF. In DNA, the CDR3 is TGTGCCAACAGCTTCGGACAGGGCTACGAGCAGTACTTC.

Concerning this clonotype: The junction departs from germline at one end; a sequencing error may be responsible. The genes are TRBV20-1 and TRBJ1-2; no reliable D call. The CDR3 runs 13 residues. Germline V lookup: CDR1 DFQATT, CDR2 SNEGSKA (reference sequence). The CDR3 here is CSARDRINCGYTF. As DNA, the CDR3 is TGCAGTGCAAGAGATCGCATAAACTGTGGCTACACCTTC.

As to this clonotype: This clone may be a read error of a much larger clone one base away. V is TRBV6-2 or TRBV6-3 and J is TRBJ1-5; D remains ambiguous. The J call is uncertain, as TRBJ2-3 better fits the DNA end. Per the germline V gene, CDR1 is MNHEY and CDR2 is SVGEGT. CDR3 length equals 12 residues. In DNA form, the CDR3 reads TGTGCCAGCCGTACCAAGAATCAGCCCCAGTATTTT. This sequence encodes CASRTKNQPQYF.

For this clonotype: The junction differs from germline at one of its ends, possibly a read error. This sequence joins TRBV30 and TRBJ2-1, with 13 positions matching TRBD2. The CDR3 is made up of 15 amino acids. CDR1 and CDR2 from the germline V gene are GTSNPN and SVGIG (reference sequence). CDR3 sequence reads: CDWSSGTSGNNEQFF. CDR3 coding DNA: TGTGACTGGAGTTCGGGGACTAGCGGGAATAATGAGCAGTTCTTC. Supplemented by reference TRBV30 and TRBJ2-1, the full variable domain reads SQTIHQWPATLVQPVGSPLSLECTVEGTSNPNLYWYRQAAGRGLQLLFYSVGIGQISSEVPQNLSASRPQDRQFILSSKKLLLSDSGFYLCDWSSGTSGNNEQFFGPGTRLTVL.

The chain recombines TRBV11-3 with TRBJ2-7; D gene uncertain. Germline values: CDR1 SGHNT, CDR2 YENEEA. Trimming cost V 4 bases and J 0 bases, with 10 bases left between them. The CDR3 loop spans 14 amino acids. The CDR3: CASSWGTISYEQYF. The CDR3 DNA sequence: TGTGCCAGCAGCTGGGGTACAATCTCCTACGAGCAGTACTTC. Looking up the rest from reference TRBV11-3 and TRBJ2-7 gives the full variable domain: EAGVVQSPRYKIIEKKQPVAFWCNPISGHNTLYWYLQNLGQGPELLIRYENEEAVDDSQLPKDRFSAERLKGVDSTLKIQPAELGDSAVYLCASSWGTISYEQYFGPGTRLTVT.

This clonotype has a single count. The final CDR3 position lacks the conserved phenylalanine or tryptophan, pointing to a likely read error. No DNA is shown, since the ends of the CDR3 on it are uncertain; the CDR3 is the one TCRdb lists. This chain's CDR3 is CAWSGKYSGNTEASI. The chain carries TRBV30 and TRBJ1-1; whether TRBD1, the table's D call, matches the DNA was not checked. The germline V gene has CDR1 GTSNPN and CDR2 SVGIG (reference sequence). The CDR3 is 15 residues long, counting both termini.

As concerns this clonotype: An end of the junction differs from the germline gene, which may be a read error. The chain has TRBV4-3 and TRBJ2-7; D is ambiguous. Germline values: CDR1 LGHNA, CDR2 YSLEER. The CDR3 length is 13 residues. The CDR3 coding sequence is TGCGCCAGGAGCCAAGATACATCCTACGAGCAGTACTTC. Amino acid sequence: CARSQDTSYEQYF.